This T cell receptor (beta chain) was identified in a study of naive and memory T cell subsets. The beta constant-region primer was an equimolar mix of two oligonucleotides covering TRBC1 and TRBC2. Nested alpha and beta constant-region primers with the SP2 primer drove four PCR rounds on ligated cDNA. TCRdb re-called the UMI-ligation and nested PCR reads through MiXCR, storing one row per CDR3 protein. The data show 95,000 to 150,000 distinct CDR3 sequences, 35% to 40% seen once. Sequences were obtained from central memory CD4+ T cells from blood. The TCR sequence derives from a human donor in good health.

The CDR3 nucleotides read TGCGCCAGCAGCCCCCCTGTCGGTTCCTACAATGAGCAGTTCTTC. Amino acids: CASSPPVGSYNEQFF. The chain uses TRBV4-1 and TRBJ2-1, with unresolved D. The CDR3 is 15 amino acids. Trimming cost V 4 bases and J 1 base, with 11 bases left between them. Germline V lookup: CDR1 MGHRA, CDR2 YSYEKL.